This is a list of T cell receptor beta chains from one sample in a study of T cell repertoires in cytomegalovirus infection. TCRdb analysed the reads with MiXCR anew, one entry per CDR3 protein. The top ten hold under 30% of the sample, which has roughly 160,000 distinct CDR3 sequences, about 20% seen once. Their cognate antigens are unknown. The source material was CD8+ T cells from cultured PBMCs, sampled from culture after CMV antigen stimulation. These receptors originate from a human donor in good health (CMV status not recorded). Some clones in this sample may be carry-over from other donors' samples. Each CDR3 is given with its conserved first and last residue. Each record gives: CDR3 length, V gene, clone size, J gene, D gene, CDR3 DNA, CDR3 protein. D genes are given only for firm matches. Clone size is not always given. Where it is, it says once, few, many or a class for expanded clones.

CDR3 length: 12
V gene: TRBV7-2
clone size: .
J gene: TRBJ2-7
D gene: .
CDR3 DNA: TGTGCCAGCGGGACACCTTCCTACGAGCAGTACTTC
CDR3 protein: CASGTPSYEQYF

CDR3 length: 16
V gene: TRBV18
clone size: .
J gene: TRBJ2-1
D gene: .
CDR3 DNA: TGTGCCAGCTCCCTGGAGATATGGAGCTCCTACAATGAGCAGTTCTTC
CDR3 protein: CASSLEIWSSYNEQFF

CDR3 length: 15
V gene: TRBV20-1
clone size: few
J gene: TRBJ2-1
D gene: TRBD2
CDR3 DNA: TGCAGTGCTAGAGAGGAAGGCGGGGGGGTAAATGAGCAGTTCTTC
CDR3 protein: CSAREEGGGVNEQFF

CDR3 length: 16
V gene: TRBV7-6
clone size: few
J gene: TRBJ2-7
D gene: .
CDR3 DNA: TGTGCCAGCAGCTTAGAAGAGCTGGGTGGCTCCTACGAGCAGTACTTC
CDR3 protein: CASSLEELGGSYEQYF

CDR3 length: 13
V gene: TRBV7-8
clone size: few
J gene: TRBJ2-5
D gene: .
CDR3 DNA: TGTGCCAGCATCTTGACAGTGCAAGAGACCCAGTACTTC
CDR3 protein: CASILTVQETQYF

CDR3 length: 15
V gene: TRBV7-2
clone size: .
J gene: TRBJ2-7
D gene: .
CDR3 DNA: TGTGCCAGCAGCTTTCCGCCGGCTATATCCTCCGAGCAGTACTTC
CDR3 protein: CASSFPPAISSEQYF

CDR3 length: 16
V gene: TRBV28
clone size: many
J gene: TRBJ2-3
D gene: TRBD2
CDR3 DNA: TGTGCCAGCAGCCGTGCCGGGACTAGCGGGGGGGATACGCAGTATTTT
CDR3 protein: CASSRAGTSGGDTQYF

CDR3 length: 12
V gene: TRBV12-3/TRBV12-4
clone size: .
J gene: TRBJ1-2
D gene: .
CDR3 DNA: TGTGCCAGCAGTTTCGGGGATTCGGGCTACACCTTC
CDR3 protein: CASSFGDSGYTF

CDR3 length: 14
V gene: TRBV27
clone size: .
J gene: TRBJ1-5
D gene: .
CDR3 DNA: TGTGCCAGCAGTTTATCTAGAGCCGGCCAGCCCCAGCATTTT
CDR3 protein: CASSLSRAGQPQHF

CDR3 length: 14
V gene: TRBV18
clone size: few
J gene: TRBJ2-1
D gene: .
CDR3 DNA: TGTGCCAGCTCACCGCTTGGAGGCGACAATGAGCAGTTCTTC
CDR3 protein: CASSPLGGDNEQFF

CDR3 length: 15
V gene: TRBV4-3
clone size: many
J gene: TRBJ2-1
D gene: TRBD1
CDR3 DNA: TGCGCCAGCAGCCTGGACAGGGACTCCTACAATGAGCAGTTCTTC
CDR3 protein: CASSLDRDSYNEQFF

CDR3 length: 15
V gene: TRBV7-9
clone size: few
J gene: TRBJ2-3
D gene: TRBD1
CDR3 DNA: TGTGCCAGCAGGCGTCCAGGGGGCTCGGTAGATACGCAGTATTTT
CDR3 protein: CASRRPGGSVDTQYF

CDR3 length: 16
V gene: TRBV12-3/TRBV12-4
clone size: few
J gene: TRBJ2-3
D gene: .
CDR3 DNA: TGTGCCAGCAAAAAATCGGGGCCCGTAGTCGCAGATACGCAGTATTTT
CDR3 protein: CASKKSGPVVADTQYF

CDR3 length: 17
V gene: TRBV5-6
clone size: .
J gene: TRBJ2-5
D gene: TRBD2
CDR3 DNA: TGTGCCAGCAGCTCCGTCCTTGAGCGGGGGTCACACGAGACCCAGTACTTC
CDR3 protein: CASSSVLERGSHETQYF

CDR3 length: 12
V gene: TRBV7-6
clone size: few
J gene: TRBJ1-1
D gene: .
CDR3 DNA: TGTGCCAGCAGTTCAGGGAGAACTGAAGCTTTCTTT
CDR3 protein: CASSSGRTEAFF

CDR3 length: 14
V gene: TRBV5-6
clone size: few
J gene: TRBJ2-7
D gene: .
CDR3 DNA: TGTGCCAGCAGCTTGGGGGCCACTCCTTACGAGCAGTACTTC
CDR3 protein: CASSLGATPYEQYF

CDR3 length: 15
V gene: TRBV12-3/TRBV12-4
clone size: few
J gene: TRBJ1-3
D gene: TRBD1
CDR3 DNA: TGTGCCAGCAGCAAACCGGGACAGGGAGCAAACACCATATATTTT
CDR3 protein: CASSKPGQGANTIYF

CDR3 length: 13
V gene: TRBV7-9
clone size: few
J gene: TRBJ2-5
D gene: TRBD1
CDR3 DNA: TGTGCCAGCAGCACGACAGGGGAAGAGACCCAGTACTTC
CDR3 protein: CASSTTGEETQYF

CDR3 length: 15
V gene: TRBV7-9
clone size: medium-sized
J gene: TRBJ2-3
D gene: .
CDR3 DNA: TGTGCCAGCAGCTTACCCCGGCCTAGCACAGATACGCAGTATTTT
CDR3 protein: CASSLPRPSTDTQYF

CDR3 length: 16
V gene: TRBV7-9
clone size: .
J gene: TRBJ2-1
D gene: TRBD2
CDR3 DNA: TGTGCCAGCAGCTTATATCGGGAAATCTCGGGAGGTGAGCAGTTCTTC
CDR3 protein: CASSLYREISGGEQFF

CDR3 length: 12
V gene: TRBV25-1
clone size: many
J gene: TRBJ2-1
D gene: .
CDR3 DNA: TGTGCCAGCAGTGATAGGGTCAATGAGCAGTTCTTC
CDR3 protein: CASSDRVNEQFF

CDR3 length: 13
V gene: TRBV7-9
clone size: few
J gene: TRBJ2-7
D gene: .
CDR3 DNA: TGTGCCAGCAGCTTAACAGGGCGCTACGAGCAGTACTTC
CDR3 protein: CASSLTGRYEQYF

CDR3 length: 14
V gene: TRBV7-6
clone size: .
J gene: TRBJ2-1
D gene: TRBD2
CDR3 DNA: TGTGCCAGCAGCTTAGGCGGACTAGCGGGGGGACAGTTCTTC
CDR3 protein: CASSLGGLAGGQFF

CDR3 length: 13
V gene: TRBV29-1
clone size: few
J gene: TRBJ1-1
D gene: .
CDR3 DNA: TGCAGCGTTTCTAAGGTGATTAACACTGAAGCTTTCTTT
CDR3 protein: CSVSKVINTEAFF

CDR3 length: 15
V gene: TRBV7-2
clone size: few
J gene: TRBJ2-5
D gene: TRBD1
CDR3 DNA: TGTGCCAGCACCTACTTGGACAGGGGATGGGAGACCCAGTACTTC
CDR3 protein: CASTYLDRGWETQYF

CDR3 length: 17
V gene: TRBV7-2
clone size: .
J gene: TRBJ1-3
D gene: TRBD1
CDR3 DNA: TGTGCCAGCAGCTATCATCCGGGACAGGTCTCTGGAAACACCATATATTTT
CDR3 protein: CASSYHPGQVSGNTIYF

CDR3 length: 16
V gene: TRBV7-9
clone size: .
J gene: TRBJ2-7
D gene: .
CDR3 DNA: TGTGCCAGCAGCTTCAATACAGGACAGTTATCCTACGAGCAGTACTTC
CDR3 protein: CASSFNTGQLSYEQYF

CDR3 length: 16
V gene: TRBV28
clone size: few
J gene: TRBJ2-3
D gene: TRBD2
CDR3 DNA: TGTGCCAGCAATCCCCTGACTAGCGGGGCTCCAGATACGCAGTATTTT
CDR3 protein: CASNPLTSGAPDTQYF

CDR3 length: 15
V gene: TRBV7-7
clone size: few
J gene: TRBJ2-7
D gene: TRBD1
CDR3 DNA: TGTGCTAGCAGCTCAGGACAGGGAGCTTCCTACGAGCAGTACTTC
CDR3 protein: CASSSGQGASYEQYF

CDR3 length: 19
V gene: TRBV18
clone size: few
J gene: TRBJ2-6
D gene: TRBD1
CDR3 DNA: TGTGCCAGCTCACCTAATCCGGGACAGGGGGTCTCTGGGGCCAACGTCCTGACTTTC
CDR3 protein: CASSPNPGQGVSGANVLTF

CDR3 length: 11
V gene: TRBV2
clone size: .
J gene: TRBJ2-3
D gene: .
CDR3 DNA: TGTGCCATAAATCAGGGAAATACGCAGTATTTT
CDR3 protein: CAINQGNTQYF

CDR3 length: 18
V gene: TRBV12-3/TRBV12-4
clone size: .
J gene: TRBJ2-6
D gene: .
CDR3 DNA: TGTGCCAGCAGTTTAGCGCTGGGGGCAATCGCTGGGGCCAACGTCCTGACTTTC
CDR3 protein: CASSLALGAIAGANVLTF

CDR3 length: 17
V gene: TRBV7-2
clone size: .
J gene: TRBJ1-6
D gene: TRBD1
CDR3 DNA: TGTGCCAGCCTTAGGGACAGGGTCGGCTCCTATAATTCACCCCTCCACTTT
CDR3 protein: CASLRDRVGSYNSPLHF

CDR3 length: 11
V gene: TRBV2
clone size: .
J gene: TRBJ1-1
D gene: .
CDR3 DNA: TGTGCCAGCAGTATCTTAGCTGAAGCTTTCTTT
CDR3 protein: CASSILAEAFF

CDR3 length: 16
V gene: TRBV7-7
clone size: few
J gene: TRBJ2-2
D gene: .
CDR3 DNA: TGTGCCAGCAGCCCGGGACAACCAAGGGACACCGGGGAGCTGTTTTTT
CDR3 protein: CASSPGQPRDTGELFF

CDR3 length: 15
V gene: TRBV2
clone size: few
J gene: TRBJ2-2
D gene: TRBD1
CDR3 DNA: TGTGCCAGCAGTGTGAGGACAGGGGGCACCGGGGAGCTGTTTTTT
CDR3 protein: CASSVRTGGTGELFF